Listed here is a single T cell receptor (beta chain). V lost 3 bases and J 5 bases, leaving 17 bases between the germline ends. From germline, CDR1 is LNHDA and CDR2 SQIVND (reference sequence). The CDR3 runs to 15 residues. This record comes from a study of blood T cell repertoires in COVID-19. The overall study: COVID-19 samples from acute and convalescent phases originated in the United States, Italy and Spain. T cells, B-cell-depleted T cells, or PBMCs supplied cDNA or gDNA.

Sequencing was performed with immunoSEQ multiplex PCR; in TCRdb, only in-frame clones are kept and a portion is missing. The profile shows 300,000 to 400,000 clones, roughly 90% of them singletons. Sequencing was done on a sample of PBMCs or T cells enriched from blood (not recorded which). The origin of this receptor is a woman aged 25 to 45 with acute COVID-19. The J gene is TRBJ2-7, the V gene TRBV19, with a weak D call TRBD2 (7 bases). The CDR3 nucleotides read TGTGCCAGTAGTATGGCGGGGGACACTTTGGACGAGCAGTACTTC. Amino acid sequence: CASSMAGDTLDEQYF. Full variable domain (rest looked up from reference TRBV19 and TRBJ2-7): DGGITQSPKYLFRKEGQNVTLSCEQNLNHDAMYWYRQDPGQGLRLIYYSQIVNDFQKGDIAEGYSVSREKKESFPLTVTSAQKNPTAFYLCASSMAGDTLDEQYFGPGTRLTVT.